The entry below describes one TCR beta chain. Its binding antigen is unknown. Base quality data are lacking; no much larger clone is found one base away. This sample is part of a study of CD8 T cells in ankylosing spondylitis (dated by TCRdb to the late 2010s). About the full investigation: T cell receptor beta repertoires were profiled in healthy donors and ankylosing spondylitis patients so that disease-linked TCR variants could be found. The whole study cohort included under 140 healthy donors and 20 to 30 ankylosing spondylitis patients. Peripheral blood was sampled, and synovial fluid was also collected from ankylosing spondylitis patients.

CDR1 and CDR2 were assigned from the germline V gene (reference sequence) as SGHKS and YYEKEE. The CDR3 sequence holds 15 residues, the cysteine and phenylalanine included. The CDR3 DNA has 45 bases and is translated from base 1. The junction shows trimming of 0 bases on V and 3 bases on J, plus 10 bases between the germline ends. Instrument on record: Illumina HiSeq 2500. Quantitative 5'-RACE with molecular barcodes was the method used to prepare the TCR beta libraries. In the source study's methods: Disease-linked TCR variants were identified with a new computational method built on a probabilistic model of VDJ rearrangement. TCRdb reran the public reads through fastp at Q25 and MiXCR, keeping productive beta chains. Each record represents a unique CDR3 protein, reported with the most common genes and DNA among its rows. The V and J calls follow TCRdb's processing rather than the paper's. Across this sample there are around 340,000 distinct CDR3 sequences, with 20% to 25% seen only once. The top ten constitute less than 15% of the sample.

Summary of the overall study and its limitations: The disease-linked clones had a CD8+ phenotype and were found at relatively low frequencies in peripheral blood. Blood from ankylosing spondylitis patients appeared to be characterized by a TCR beta motif made up of under ten highly homologous amino acid variants. The disease-linked clones were reported as significantly enriched in matched synovial fluid samples from ankylosing spondylitis patients. Some motif variants were previously reported in synovial fluid and blood of reactive arthritis patients, suggesting common disease-initiation mechanisms.

Material: blood, either unsorted or a sorted T cell fraction (not recorded which). The rearranged chain carries TRBV5-5 and TRBJ2-1; the D call could be TRBD1 or TRBD2, with each sharing 6 bases. The receptor's source is a male donor with ankylosing spondylitis or in good health (not recorded which). The CDR3 loop reads CASSLAGGDYNEQFF. In nucleotides, the sequence is TGTGCCAGCAGCTTGGCCGGGGGCGACTACAATGAGCAGTTCTTC.